This passage covers 19 T cell receptor beta chains from one sample sequenced in a study of T cell repertoires in cytomegalovirus infection. What these receptors recognize is not known. TCRdb reanalysed the reads using MiXCR and keeps one entry per CDR3 protein. The sample records 43,000 or so distinct CDR3 sequences, under 20% being singletons. Sequencing was performed on CD8+ T cells from cultured PBMCs, taken from culture after CMV antigen stimulation. These receptor sequences come from a human donor in good health (CMV status not recorded). Some clones in this sample may be carry-over from other donors' samples.

CDR3 sequence reads: CASSLATGGLNTEAFF. The CDR3 region has the DNA TGTGCCAGCAGCTTAGCCACTGGGGGGCTGAACACTGAAGCTTTCTTT. The chain links TRBV7-9 to TRBJ1-1, with D maybe TRBD1 (6 bases). The CDR3 spans 16 residues. Germline lookup yields CDR1 SEHNR and CDR2 FQNEAQ (reference sequence). The ends were cut back, 0 bases at V and 0 bases at J, with 11 bases in the middle.

Ten or more counts support this clonotype. This chain links TRBV27 with TRBJ1-1; 8 bases agree with TRBD1. V trimming: 7 bases; J trimming: 3 bases; junction bases outside the gene matches: 4. The CDR3 is made up of 13 amino acids. Germline loops: CDR1 MNHEY, CDR2 SMNVEV (reference sequence). This CDR3 is CASTKTGDTEAFF. The DNA of the CDR3 is TGTGCCAGCACCAAGACAGGGGACACTGAAGCTTTCTTT.

The V call is TRBV7-9, the J call TRBJ2-1; TRBD2 matches at 12 bases. Germline V gene sequence: CDR1 SEHNR, CDR2 FQNEAQ (reference sequence). Trimming at V came to 8 bases and at J to 0 bases, leaving 5 bases not matched to a gene. The CDR3 totals 16 residues. The CDR3 DNA is TGTGCCAGCGCAGGACTAGCGGGGAGCTCCTACAATGAGCAGTTCTTC. Encoded protein: CASAGLAGSSYNEQFF.

With respect to this clonotype: A read error may be the cause here, since a much bigger clone is one base away. The final CDR3 position lacks the conserved phenylalanine or tryptophan, pointing to a likely read error. This chain links TRBV11-2 with TRBJ1-1; a possible D gene is TRBD1 (5 bases). Trimming shortened V by 1 base and J by 0 bases, and 12 bases separated the two germline ends. CDR1 is SGHAT, CDR2 FQNNGV, per germline. CDR3 size: 16 residues. CDR3 sequence reads: CASSLGLTGVNTEAFS. The CDR3 region has the DNA TGTGCCAGCAGCTTAGGGTTAACAGGAGTGAACACTGAAGCTTTCTCT.

In this sample, this clonotype turned up a few times. The rearrangement links TRBV20-1 to TRBJ1-5; D might be TRBD1 (6 bases). Germline CDR1 and CDR2: DFQATT and SNEGSKA (reference sequence). Deletions cut 3 bases from V and 2 bases from J, with 14 bases between. The CDR3 has 15 amino acids. The CDR3 DNA is TGCAGTGCTAGTCGGGCTTCAGGGGGCAATCAGCCCCAGCATTTT. Its translation is CSASRASGGNQPQHF.

This clonotype was detected ten times or more. This chain joins TRBV5-1 and TRBJ2-7; tentative D call: TRBD1 (5 bases). Germline V gene sequence: CDR1 SGHRS, CDR2 YFSETQ. With 2 bases removed from V and 2 bases from J, the gap between germline ends came to 11 bases. The CDR3 totals 14 residues. The CDR3 loop reads CASSFGTGPYEQYF. CDR3 nucleotide sequence: TGCGCCAGCAGCTTTGGAACAGGACCCTACGAGCAGTACTTC.

V gene TRBV27 combines with J gene TRBJ2-1; D gene unclear. CDR1 is MNHEY, CDR2 SMNVEV, per germline (reference sequence). There are 14 residues in the CDR3. Trimming left V 2 bases short and J 7 bases short, with 12 bases between. CDR3 bases: TGTGCCAGCAGTTTACTAGTGTTCGGGAATGAGCAGTTCTTC. The encoded protein is CASSLLVFGNEQFF.

This rearrangement joins TRBV7-6 to TRBJ2-7; D call uncertain. The length of the CDR3 is 12 residues. Germline-derived CDR1 and CDR2 are SGHVS and FNYEAQ. Between the trimmed V and J ends, which lost 1 base and 7 bases, there was a span of 8 bases. In DNA form, the CDR3 reads TGTGCCAGCAGCTTAGAGGGCCGAGAGCAGTACTTC. It is translated as CASSLEGREQYF.

The rearrangement links TRBV6-2 or TRBV6-3 to TRBJ2-1; a weak D match, TRBD1 (5 bases). This CDR3 has 17 residues. The germline V gene encodes CDR1 MNHEY and CDR2 SVGEGT. The V and J ends lost 3 bases and 8 bases respectively, with 23 bases between them. The CDR3 sequence is CASSYGVVAGIRDEQFF. The CDR3 bases are TGTGCCAGCAGTTATGGGGTCGTGGCAGGGATTCGTGATGAGCAGTTCTTC.

This chain links TRBV6-1 with TRBJ2-7, with 8 bases that match TRBD1. CDR1 is MNHNS, CDR2 SASEGT, per germline. This CDR3 comprises 19 residues. Germline trimming cut 3 bases from V and 7 bases from J; bases unmatched to any gene: 23. Written as DNA, the CDR3 is TGTGCCAGCAGTGAGAAAACACCCTCTTTGGTTCAGGGGGCACGGGAGCAGTACTTC. Translation gives CASSEKTPSLVQGAREQYF.

The gene calls are TRBV19 and TRBJ1-4, with 9 bases identical to TRBD1. From germline, CDR1 is LNHDA and CDR2 SQIVND (reference sequence). Trimming at V came to 5 bases and at J to 4 bases, leaving 8 bases not matched to a gene. The CDR3 is 16 residues long. CDR3 protein: CASSLQPGQGNEKLFF. The CDR3 region has the DNA TGTGCCAGTAGTCTCCAACCGGGACAGGGTAATGAAAAACTGTTTTTT. Supplemented by reference TRBV19 and TRBJ1-4, the full variable domain reads DGGITQSPKYLFRKEGQNVTLSCEQNLNHDAMYWYRQDPGQGLRLIYYSQIVNDFQKGDIAEGYSVSREKKESFPLTVTSAQKNPTAFYLCASSLQPGQGNEKLFFGSGTQLSVL.

The chain uses TRBV4-3 and TRBJ2-3; 8 bases are shared with TRBD1. The trim removed 4 bases at V and 1 base at J, leaving 10 bases unmatched. The CDR3 is 17 residues long. The germline CDR1 and CDR2 sequences are LGHNA and YSLEER. CDR3 DNA: TGCGCCAGCAGCCGGCAGCCGCAGGGGGCTGGCACAGATACGCAGTATTTT. Its translation: CASSRQPQGAGTDTQYF.

In its sample, this clonotype was seen a few times. The chain has TRBV12-3 or TRBV12-4 and TRBJ2-1, with 8 bases that match TRBD2. The CDR3 has 14 amino acids. V gave up 2 bases and J gave up 4 bases; unmatched junction bases: 1. The CDR3 region is CASSLTGGYNEQFF. CDR3 nucleotide sequence: TGTGCCAGCAGTTTAACGGGGGGGTACAATGAGCAGTTCTTC.

This clonotype was picked up many times. The rearrangement uses TRBV7-8 and TRBJ2-1; TRBD2 agrees at 12 bases. CDR3 length: 18 residues. Germline V gene lookup returns CDR1 SGHVS and CDR2 FQNEAQ. Unmatched junction bases numbered 11, after V lost 5 bases and J lost 3 bases. Here the CDR3 DNA reads TGTGCCAGCAGCCTTAGGCTAGCGGGAGGGCCATACTACAATGAGCAGTTCTTC. Amino acids: CASSLRLAGGPYYNEQFF.

This clonotype was seen a handful of times. An end of the junction differs from the germline gene, which may be a read error. The chain is built from TRBV27 and TRBJ2-1; no clear D gene. Germline V gene lookup returns CDR1 MNHEY and CDR2 SMNVEV (reference sequence). CDR3 length: 16 residues. The CDR3, as DNA: TGTGCCAGCAGTCTATCCCCGGGCCTCAGTTACAATGAGCAGTTCTTC. Its protein is CASSLSPGLSYNEQFF.

This clonotype appeared many times. The rearrangement joins TRBV5-4 to TRBJ2-2, with D perhaps matching TRBD1 (5 bases). Looked up from germline, CDR1 is SGHNT and CDR2 is YYREEE (reference sequence). Between the trimmed V and J ends, which lost 5 bases and 1 base, there was a span of 9 bases. The CDR3 totals 14 residues. The DNA for the CDR3 is TGTGCCAGCAGAGACAGTTGGAACACCGGGGAGCTGTTTTTT. Protein: CASRDSWNTGELFF. Full variable domain (remainder filled in from reference TRBV5-4 and TRBJ2-2): ETGVTQSPTHLIKTRGQQVTLRCSSQSGHNTVSWYQQALGQGPQFIFQYYREEENGRGNFPPRFSGLQFPNYSSELNVNALELDDSALYLCASRDSWNTGELFFGEGSRLTVL.

V is TRBV19 and J is TRBJ2-5; 10 bases are a match to TRBD1. The J segment lost 5 bases and the V segment lost 1 base, leaving 4 bases of the junction unmatched. This CDR3 contains 15 residues. Per germline, CDR1 LNHDA and CDR2 SQIVND (reference sequence). The CDR3 here is CASSIAGTGVETQYF. The CDR3, as DNA: TGTGCCAGTAGTATAGCCGGGACAGGGGTCGAGACCCAGTACTTC.

This clonotype has just a few counts. The V gene is TRBV19, the J gene TRBJ1-5; D might be TRBD1 (6 bases). The CDR3 contains 13 residues. Trimming stripped 5 bases from V and 3 bases from J, with 8 bases between. Germline CDR1 and CDR2: LNHDA and SQIVND (reference sequence). For the CDR3, the DNA is TGTGCCAGTAGTTCGGGGGCCAATCAGCCCCAGCATTTT. This gives the protein CASSSGANQPQHF. Variable domain in full (rest from reference TRBV19 and TRBJ1-5): DGGITQSPKYLFRKEGQNVTLSCEQNLNHDAMYWYRQDPGQGLRLIYYSQIVNDFQKGDIAEGYSVSREKKESFPLTVTSAQKNPTAFYLCASSSGANQPQHFGDGTRLSIL.

This clonotype was counted a few times. The J gene is TRBJ1-2, the V gene TRBV4-1; D perhaps matches TRBD1 (6 bases). V lost 4 bases to trimming and J lost 6 bases, with 15 bases between them. This CDR3 has 14 amino acids. Germline V gene sequence: CDR1 MGHRA, CDR2 YSYEKL. DNA for the CDR3: TGCGCCAGCAGCCTCTTAGGGGGTGGGGATGGCTACACCTTC. Protein product: CASSLLGGGDGYTF.